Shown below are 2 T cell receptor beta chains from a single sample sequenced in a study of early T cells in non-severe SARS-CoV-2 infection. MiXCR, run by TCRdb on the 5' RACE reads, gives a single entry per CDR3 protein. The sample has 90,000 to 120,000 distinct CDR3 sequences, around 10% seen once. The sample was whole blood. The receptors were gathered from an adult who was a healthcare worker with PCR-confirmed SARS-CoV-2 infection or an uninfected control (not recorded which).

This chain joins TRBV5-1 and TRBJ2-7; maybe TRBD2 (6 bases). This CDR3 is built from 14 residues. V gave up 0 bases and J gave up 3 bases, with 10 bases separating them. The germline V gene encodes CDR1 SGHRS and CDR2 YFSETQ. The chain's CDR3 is CASSLEAGYYEQYF. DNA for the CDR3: TGCGCCAGCAGCTTGGAGGCGGGATACTACGAGCAGTACTTC. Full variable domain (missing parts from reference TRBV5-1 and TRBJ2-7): KAGVTQTPRYLIKTRGQQVTLSCSPISGHRSVSWYQQTPGQGLQFLFEYFSETQRNKGNFPGRFSGRQFSNSRSEMNVSTLELGDSALYLCASSLEAGYYEQYFGPGTRLTVT.

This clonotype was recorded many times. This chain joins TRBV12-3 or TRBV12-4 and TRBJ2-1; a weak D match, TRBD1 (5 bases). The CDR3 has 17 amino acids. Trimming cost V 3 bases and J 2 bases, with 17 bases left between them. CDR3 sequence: CASSFELMDKTYNEQFF. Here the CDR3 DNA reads TGTGCCAGCAGTTTCGAGTTGATGGACAAGACCTACAATGAGCAGTTCTTC.